The 5 T cell receptor beta chains presented below share a single source sample, sequenced in a study of T cell responses to AZD1222 COVID-19 vaccine. TCRdb's copy holds only in-frame clones and misses some; the assay was immunoSEQ multiplex PCR. The profile shows nearly 110,000 clones, about 90% of them singletons. Specimen: peripheral blood, collected 28 days after the second AZD1222 dose. These receptors all stem from an adult who received the AZD1222 COVID-19 vaccine.

The CDR3 sequence is CASSLLGATSYEQYF. The DNA of the CDR3 is TGCGCCAGCAGCTTGTTGGGGGCGACCTCCTACGAGCAGTACTTC. This chain links TRBV5-1 with TRBJ2-7, with D possibly matching TRBD1 (6 bases). The CDR3 totals 15 residues. Germline V lookup: CDR1 SGHRS, CDR2 YFSETQ. With 1 base removed from V and 0 bases from J, the gap between germline ends came to 11 bases.

The V and J genes are TRBV6-5 and TRBJ2-5, with D possibly being TRBD2 (5 bases). From germline, CDR1 is MNHEY and CDR2 SVGAGI. V shed 2 bases and J shed 4 bases, with 8 bases lying between them. The CDR3 sequence is 13 residues long. CDR3 loop: CASSYRGGETQYF. CDR3 nucleotide sequence: TGTGCCAGCAGTTACCGGGGTGGAGAGACCCAGTACTTC.

V usage is TRBV27 and J usage is TRBJ2-1; D may be TRBD2 (5 bases). This CDR3 comprises 17 residues. Germline CDR1 reads MNHEY; CDR2 reads SMNVEV (reference sequence). V lost 2 bases, J lost 0 bases, and 14 bases lay in between. The CDR3 loop is CASSLIGSASSYNEQFF. For the CDR3, the DNA is TGTGCCAGCAGTTTAATTGGTAGCGCAAGCTCCTACAATGAGCAGTTCTTC.

This clone came up once. The V call is TRBV10-3, the J call TRBJ1-1; no reliable D call. CDR3 size: 13 residues. Germline CDR1 reads ENHRY; CDR2 reads SYGVKD. V shed 5 bases and J shed 1 base, with 8 bases lying between them. The CDR3 coding sequence is TGTGCCATCAGTCAGGAGTCGAACACTGAAGCTTTCTTT. Encoded protein: CAISQESNTEAFF.

This chain links TRBV6-5 with TRBJ1-1; TRBD1 might be the D (5 bases). Trimming cost V 6 bases and J 2 bases, with 16 bases left between them. Germline values: CDR1 MNHEY, CDR2 SVGAGI. CDR3 size: 15 residues. The CDR3 nucleotides read TGTGCCAGCAGGTTACGGAGGGGAAGTAACACTGAAGCTTTCTTT. Protein: CASRLRRGSNTEAFF.